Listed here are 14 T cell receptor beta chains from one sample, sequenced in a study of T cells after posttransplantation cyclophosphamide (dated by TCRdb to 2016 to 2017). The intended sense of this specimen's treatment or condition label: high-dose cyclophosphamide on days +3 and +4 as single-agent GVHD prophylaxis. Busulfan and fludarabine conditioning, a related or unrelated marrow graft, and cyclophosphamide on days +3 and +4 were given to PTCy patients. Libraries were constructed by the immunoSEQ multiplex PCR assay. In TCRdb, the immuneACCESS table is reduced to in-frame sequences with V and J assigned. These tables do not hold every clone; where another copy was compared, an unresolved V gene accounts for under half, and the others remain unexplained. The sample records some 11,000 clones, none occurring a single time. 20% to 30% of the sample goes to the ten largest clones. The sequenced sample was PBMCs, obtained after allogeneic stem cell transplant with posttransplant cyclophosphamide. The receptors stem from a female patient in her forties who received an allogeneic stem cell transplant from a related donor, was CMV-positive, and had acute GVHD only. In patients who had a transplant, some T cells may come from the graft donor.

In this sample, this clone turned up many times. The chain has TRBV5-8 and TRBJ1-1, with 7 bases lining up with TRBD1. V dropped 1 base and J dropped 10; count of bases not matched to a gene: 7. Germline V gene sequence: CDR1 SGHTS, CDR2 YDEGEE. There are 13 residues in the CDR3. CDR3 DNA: TGTGCCAGCAGCTTGAGACAGGGTGCCCGAGCTTTCTTT. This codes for CASSLRQGARAFF.

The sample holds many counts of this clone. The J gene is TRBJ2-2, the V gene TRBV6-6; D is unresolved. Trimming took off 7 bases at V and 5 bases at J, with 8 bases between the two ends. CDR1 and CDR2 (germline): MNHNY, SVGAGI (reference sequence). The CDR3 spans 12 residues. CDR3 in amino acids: CASTITTGELFF. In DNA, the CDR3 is TGTGCCAGCACAATTACTACCGGGGAGCTGTTTTTT.

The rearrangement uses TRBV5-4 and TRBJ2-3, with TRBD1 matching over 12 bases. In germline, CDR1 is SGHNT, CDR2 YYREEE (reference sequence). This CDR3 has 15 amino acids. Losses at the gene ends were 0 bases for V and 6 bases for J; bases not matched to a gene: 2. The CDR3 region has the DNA TGTGCCAGCAGCTTGGTGGGACAGGGGGCCGATACGCAGTATTTT. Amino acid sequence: CASSLVGQGADTQYF.

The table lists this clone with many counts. In nucleotides, the CDR3 is TGTGCCAGCAGCTTAACAGGGTCCACCGGGGAGCTGTTTTTT. Translation gives CASSLTGSTGELFF. The chain joins TRBV5-8 to TRBJ2-2; D possibly corresponds to TRBD1 (6 bases). CDR3 length equals 14 residues. Germline V gene lookup returns CDR1 SGHTS and CDR2 YDEGEE. The V end was cut by 2 bases, the J end by 4 bases, with 9 bases between.

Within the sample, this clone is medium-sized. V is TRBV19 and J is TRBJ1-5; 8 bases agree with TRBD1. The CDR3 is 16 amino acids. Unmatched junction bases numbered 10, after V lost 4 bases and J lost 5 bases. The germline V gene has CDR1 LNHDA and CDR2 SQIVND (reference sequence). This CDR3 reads CASSTGTGTGHQPQHF. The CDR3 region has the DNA TGTGCCAGTAGTACTGGGACCGGGACAGGTCATCAGCCCCAGCATTTT.

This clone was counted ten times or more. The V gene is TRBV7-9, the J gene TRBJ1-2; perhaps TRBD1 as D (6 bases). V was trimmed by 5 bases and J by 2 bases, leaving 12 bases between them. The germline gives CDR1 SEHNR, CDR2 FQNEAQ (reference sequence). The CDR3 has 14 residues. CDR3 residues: CASSPDRINYGYTF. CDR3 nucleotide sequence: TGTGCCAGCAGCCCGGACAGAATAAACTATGGCTACACCTTC.

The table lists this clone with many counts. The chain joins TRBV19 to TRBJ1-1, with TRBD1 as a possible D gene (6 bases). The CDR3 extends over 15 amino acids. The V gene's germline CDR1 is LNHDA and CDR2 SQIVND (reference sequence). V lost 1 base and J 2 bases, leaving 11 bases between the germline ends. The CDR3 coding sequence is TGTGCCAGTAGTATAGGGCGGGGGCAAAACACTGAAGCTTTCTTT. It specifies CASSIGRGQNTEAFF.

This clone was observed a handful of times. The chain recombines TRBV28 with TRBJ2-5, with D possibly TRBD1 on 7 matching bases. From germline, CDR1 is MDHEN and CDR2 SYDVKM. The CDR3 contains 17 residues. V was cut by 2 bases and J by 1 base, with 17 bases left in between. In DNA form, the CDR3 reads TGTGCCAGCAGTTTACAACCCGGGACAGCGGGCCAAGAGACCCAGTACTTC. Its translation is CASSLQPGTAGQETQYF.

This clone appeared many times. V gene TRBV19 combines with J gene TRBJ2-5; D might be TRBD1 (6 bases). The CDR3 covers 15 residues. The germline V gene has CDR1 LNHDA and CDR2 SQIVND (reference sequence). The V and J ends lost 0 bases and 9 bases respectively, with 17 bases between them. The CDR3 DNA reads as TGTGCCAGTAGTATAGATCGGCAGGGGATGACGGCCCAGTACTTC. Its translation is CASSIDRQGMTAQYF.

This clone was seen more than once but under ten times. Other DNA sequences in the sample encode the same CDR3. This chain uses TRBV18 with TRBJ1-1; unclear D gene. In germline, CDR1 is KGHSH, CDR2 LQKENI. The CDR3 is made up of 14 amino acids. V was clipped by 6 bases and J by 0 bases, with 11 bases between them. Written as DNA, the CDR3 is TGTGCCAGCTCGGGCGCCCGCATGAACACTGAAGCTTTCTTT. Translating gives CASSGARMNTEAFF.

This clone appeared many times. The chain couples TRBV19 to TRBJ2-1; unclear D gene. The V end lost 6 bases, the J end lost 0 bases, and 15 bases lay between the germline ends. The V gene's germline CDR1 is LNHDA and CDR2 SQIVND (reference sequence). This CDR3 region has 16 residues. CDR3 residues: CASSPSTYHSYNEQFF. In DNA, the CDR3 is TGTGCCAGTAGCCCGTCCACCTACCACTCCTACAATGAGCAGTTCTTC.

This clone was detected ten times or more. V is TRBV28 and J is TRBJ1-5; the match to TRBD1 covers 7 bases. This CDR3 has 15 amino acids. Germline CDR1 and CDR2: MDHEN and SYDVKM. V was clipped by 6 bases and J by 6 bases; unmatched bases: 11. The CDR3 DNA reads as TGTGCCAGCAGGGAGGACAGGCAGAGGCCTCAGCCCCAGCATTTT. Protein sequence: CASREDRQRPQPQHF.

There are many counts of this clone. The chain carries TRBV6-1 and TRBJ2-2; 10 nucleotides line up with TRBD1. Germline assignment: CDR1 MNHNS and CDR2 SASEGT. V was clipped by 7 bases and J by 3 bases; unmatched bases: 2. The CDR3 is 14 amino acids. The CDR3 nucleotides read TGTGCCAGCACGACAGGGGGCGACACCGGGGAGCTGTTTTTT. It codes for CASTTGGDTGELFF.

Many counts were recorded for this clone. The DNA of the CDR3 is TGTGCCAGCAGTCTTCGGACTAGCGGGGAGGGGCAGTACTTC. This codes for CASSLRTSGEGQYF. The chain carries TRBV6-5 and TRBJ2-7; the match to TRBD2 covers 12 bases. Germline lookup yields CDR1 MNHEY and CDR2 SVGAGI. The CDR3 is made up of 14 amino acids. V lost 5 bases and J lost 9; bases outside the gene matches: 8.